Below, 6 T cell receptor beta chains from the same sample are listed, as sequenced in a study of technical replicates of blood from a few donors. Here immunoSEQ multiplex PCR was the method, and the copy in TCRdb shows in-frame clones only, minus some. The sample records roughly 93,000 clones, about 94% being singletons. The sequenced material came from T cells isolated from PBMCs. These TCRs come from a human donor in good health.

The J gene is TRBJ1-4, the V gene TRBV6-1, with a weak D call TRBD1 (5 bases). CDR3 length: 14 residues. The V end was cut by 6 bases, the J end by 7 bases, with 15 bases between. The germline V gene has CDR1 MNHNS and CDR2 SASEGT. In DNA, the CDR3 is TGTGCCAGCAGCCTGACAGACTCCCTTGAAAAACTGTTTTTT. It codes for CASSLTDSLEKLFF.

The chain has TRBV29-1 and TRBJ2-7; maybe TRBD1 (5 bases). CDR1 is SQVTM and CDR2 is ANQGSEA in the germline V gene. V dropped 3 bases and J dropped 8 bases, with 17 bases sitting between them. There are 13 residues in the CDR3. CDR3 sequence: CSVDVGQGAQQYF. The CDR3 nucleotides are TGCAGCGTTGATGTGGGGCAGGGCGCGCAGCAGTACTTC.

This rearrangement joins TRBV7-9 to TRBJ2-5; no reliable D call. Between the trimmed V and J ends, which lost 6 bases and 3 bases, there was a span of 20 bases. Germline CDR1 reads SEHNR; CDR2 reads FQNEAQ (reference sequence). The CDR3 runs 16 residues. The chain's CDR3 is CASSSLPRNEEETQYF. The CDR3 DNA reads as TGTGCCAGCAGTTCTCTCCCCAGAAACGAAGAAGAGACCCAGTACTTC.

The rearrangement uses TRBV7-9 and TRBJ2-5, with 8 nucleotides matching TRBD1. The trim removed 4 bases at V and 5 bases at J, leaving 3 bases unmatched. The CDR3 extends over 13 amino acids. CDR1 and CDR2 from the germline V gene are SEHNR and FQNEAQ (reference sequence). CDR3 in DNA: TGTGCCAGCAGCTCCAGGGGGCAGGAGACCCAGTACTTC. Protein: CASSSRGQETQYF.

This rearrangement joins TRBV4-2 to TRBJ2-3; D is possibly TRBD2 (6 bases). Between the trimmed V and J ends, which lost 0 bases and 14 bases, there was a span of 15 bases. Germline lookup yields CDR1 LGHNA and CDR2 YNFKEQ. The CDR3 runs 13 residues. The CDR3 DNA is TGTGCCAGCAGCCAAGATTTGAGCGGGCCCGGGTATTTT. It yields the protein CASSQDLSGPGYF.

The chain recombines TRBV6-5 with TRBJ1-5; D is undetermined. The V gene's germline CDR1 is MNHEY and CDR2 SVGAGI. The CDR3 is 13 amino acids. V was cut by 7 bases and J by 6 bases, with 13 bases left in between. In DNA form, the CDR3 reads TGTGCCAGCACCCCGGGTATGGGTCAGCCCCAGCATTTT. It translates to CASTPGMGQPQHF.